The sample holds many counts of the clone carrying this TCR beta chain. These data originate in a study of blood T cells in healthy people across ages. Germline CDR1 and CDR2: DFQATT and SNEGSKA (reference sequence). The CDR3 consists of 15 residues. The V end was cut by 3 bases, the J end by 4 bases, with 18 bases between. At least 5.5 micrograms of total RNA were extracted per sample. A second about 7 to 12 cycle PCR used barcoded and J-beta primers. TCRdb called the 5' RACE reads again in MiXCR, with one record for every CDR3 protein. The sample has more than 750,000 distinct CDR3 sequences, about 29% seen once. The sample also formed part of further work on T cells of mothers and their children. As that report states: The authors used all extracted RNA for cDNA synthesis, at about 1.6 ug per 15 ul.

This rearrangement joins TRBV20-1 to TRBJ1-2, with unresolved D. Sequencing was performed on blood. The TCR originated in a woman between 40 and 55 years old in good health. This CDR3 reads CSASLLRRPPYGYTF. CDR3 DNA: TGCAGTGCTAGCTTATTGAGGAGGCCTCCCTATGGCTACACCTTC.